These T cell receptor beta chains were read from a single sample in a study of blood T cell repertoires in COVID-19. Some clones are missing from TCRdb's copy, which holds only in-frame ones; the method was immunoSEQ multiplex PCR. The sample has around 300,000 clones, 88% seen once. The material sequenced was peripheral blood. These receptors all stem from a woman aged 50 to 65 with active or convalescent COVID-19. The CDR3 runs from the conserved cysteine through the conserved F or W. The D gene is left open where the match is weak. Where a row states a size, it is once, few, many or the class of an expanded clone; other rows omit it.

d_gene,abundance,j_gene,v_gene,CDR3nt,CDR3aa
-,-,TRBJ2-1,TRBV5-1,TGCGCCAGCAGCTTTGGCCTGTTCGGAGATGAGCAGTTCTTC,CASSFGLFGDEQFF
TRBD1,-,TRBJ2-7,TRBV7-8,TGTGCCAGCAGCTTGAGACAGGGGGGGTCCTACGAGCAGTACTTC,CASSLRQGGSYEQYF
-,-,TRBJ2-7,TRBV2,TGTGCCAGCAGTATGGTAACAGGCAACTACGAGCAGTACTTC,CASSMVTGNYEQYF
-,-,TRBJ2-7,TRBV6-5,TGTGCCAGCAGTCTACAAGAGGGTTTCCCTTACGAGCAGTACTTC,CASSLQEGFPYEQYF
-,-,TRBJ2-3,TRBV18,TGTGCCAGCTCCCGGACAACCTCCTCCACAGATACGCAGTATTTT,CASSRTTSSTDTQYF
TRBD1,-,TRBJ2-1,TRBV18,TGTGCCAGCTCACCACGGGGGACAGGGGTTGATGAGCAGTTCTTC,CASSPRGTGVDEQFF
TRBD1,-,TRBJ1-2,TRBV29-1,TGCAGCGGGACAGGGGGGGACTATGGCTACACCTTC,CSGTGGDYGYTF
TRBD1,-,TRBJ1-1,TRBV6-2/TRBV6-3,TGTGCCAGCAGTTACTCGCTACCCCGACAGGGAGCCACTGAAGCTTTCTTT,CASSYSLPRQGATEAFF
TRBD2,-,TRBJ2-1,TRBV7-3,TGTGCCAGCAGCTTAATTGCGGGGACTAGTAATGAGCAGTTCTTC,CASSLIAGTSNEQFF
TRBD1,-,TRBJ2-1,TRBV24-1,TGTGCCACCAGTGGGTCGGGACAGGCCTACAATGAGCAGTTCTTC,CATSGSGQAYNEQFF
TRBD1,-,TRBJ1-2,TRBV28,TGTGCCAGCAGTACCCGGACAGGGAGCTATGGCTACACCTTC,CASSTRTGSYGYTF
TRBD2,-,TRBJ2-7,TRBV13,TGTGCCAGCAGCTCCTGGGAGGGGCGGGACGAGCAGTACTTC,CASSSWEGRDEQYF
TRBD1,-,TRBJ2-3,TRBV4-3,TGCGCCAGCAGCCAAGAAAGGACAGGGGGCACAGATACGCAGTATTTT,CASSQERTGGTDTQYF
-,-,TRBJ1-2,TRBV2,TGTGCCAGCAGTGAATATCAGGGGATTAACTATGGCTACACCTTC,CASSEYQGINYGYTF
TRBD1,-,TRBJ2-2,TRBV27,TGTGCCAGCAGTTTAGGACAGGGGGGCACCGGGGAGCTGTTTTTT,CASSLGQGGTGELFF
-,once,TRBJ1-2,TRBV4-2,TGTGCCAGCAGCCAAGACAGGGCCACGGTCAACTATGGCTACACCTTC,CASSQDRATVNYGYTF
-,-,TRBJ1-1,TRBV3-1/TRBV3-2,TGTGCCAGTGGAACCCCAGTGGAGGCCATGAACACTGAAGCTTTCTTT,CASGTPVEAMNTEAFF
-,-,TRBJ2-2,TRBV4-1,TGCGCCAGCAGCCAAGAGTCCGCGGGACAGCACACCGGGGAGCTGTTTTTT,CASSQESAGQHTGELFF
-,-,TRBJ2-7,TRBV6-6,TGTGCCAGCAGCAAACAAAGCTACGAGCAGTACTTC,CASSKQSYEQYF
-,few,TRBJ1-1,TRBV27,TGTGCCAGCAGTTCCAACCGGGAAGGGAACACTGAAGCTTTCTTT,CASSSNREGNTEAFF
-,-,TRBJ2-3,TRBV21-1,TGTGCCAGCAGCAAGTTGTCGACTCTCTTGGGGACTACAGATACGCAGTATTTT,CASSKLSTLLGTTDTQYF
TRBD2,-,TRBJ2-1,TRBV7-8,TGTGCCAGCAGCTTAGCAATAGTAGCGGGAGCTGTCAATGAGCAGTTCTTC,CASSLAIVAGAVNEQFF
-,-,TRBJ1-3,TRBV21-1,TGTGCCAGACCCAGGGAACTCTCTGGAAACACCATATATTTT,CARPRELSGNTIYF
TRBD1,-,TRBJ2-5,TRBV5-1,TGCGCCAGCAGCCCTCGGGACAGGGGGGGAGAGACCCAGTACTTC,CASSPRDRGGETQYF
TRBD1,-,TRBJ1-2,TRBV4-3,TGCGCCAGCAGCCACGCTGGACAGGGGACTATCTATGGCTACACCTTC,CASSHAGQGTIYGYTF
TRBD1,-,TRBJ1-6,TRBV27,TGTGCCAGCAGTTTATATGGGTCCAGACAGGGGGCAAATTCACCCCTCCACTTT,CASSLYGSRQGANSPLHF
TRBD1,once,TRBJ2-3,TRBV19,TGTGCCAGTAGCCCGGGACAGCGAATTAGCACAGATACGCAGTATTTT,CASSPGQRISTDTQYF
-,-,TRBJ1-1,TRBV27,TGTGCCAGCAGTCCCCGGTCCTTTTTGAACACTGAAGCTTTCTTT,CASSPRSFLNTEAFF
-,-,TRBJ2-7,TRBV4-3,TGCGCCAGCAGCCCGTGGACGGGAACCTACGAGCAGTACTTC,CASSPWTGTYEQYF
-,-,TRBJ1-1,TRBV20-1,TGCAGTGCTAGTAATGGGCCGCCGGGGACTGAAGCTTTCTTT,CSASNGPPGTEAFF
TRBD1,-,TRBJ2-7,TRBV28,TGTGCCAGCCGACAGGGGGCCTACGAGCAGTACTTC,CASRQGAYEQYF
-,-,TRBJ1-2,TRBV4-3,TGCGCCAGCAGTCACCCGGGAAGCTCTAACTATGGCTACACCTTC,CASSHPGSSNYGYTF
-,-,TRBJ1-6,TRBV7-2,TGTGCCAGCAGCTTCGGGCAGGGGCACAATTCACCCCTCCACTTT,CASSFGQGHNSPLHF
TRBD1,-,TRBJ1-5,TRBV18,TGTGCCAGCTCATGGGACAGCTATCAGCCCCAGCATTTT,CASSWDSYQPQHF
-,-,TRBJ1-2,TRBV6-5,TGTGCCAGCACTCCGGGGTCTACTAACTATGGCTACACCTTC,CASTPGSTNYGYTF
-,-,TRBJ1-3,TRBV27,TGTGCCAGCAGCCGGACAACTGGAAACACCATATATTTT,CASSRTTGNTIYF
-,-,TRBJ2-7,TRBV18,TGTGCCAGCTCTCCCATGGACGGGGGACCCTACGAGCAGTACTTC,CASSPMDGGPYEQYF
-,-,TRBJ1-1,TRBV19,TGTGCCAGTAGTCACGGAGACCGTGAAGCTTTCTTT,CASSHGDREAFF
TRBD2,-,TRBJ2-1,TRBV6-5,TGTGCCAGCATGGCACCGGGGGGGCCTTATGAGCAGTTCTTC,CASMAPGGPYEQFF
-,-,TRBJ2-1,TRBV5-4,TGTGCCAGCAGCTTGGCCGGAGGCAGCTCCTACAATGAGCAGTTCTTC,CASSLAGGSSYNEQFF